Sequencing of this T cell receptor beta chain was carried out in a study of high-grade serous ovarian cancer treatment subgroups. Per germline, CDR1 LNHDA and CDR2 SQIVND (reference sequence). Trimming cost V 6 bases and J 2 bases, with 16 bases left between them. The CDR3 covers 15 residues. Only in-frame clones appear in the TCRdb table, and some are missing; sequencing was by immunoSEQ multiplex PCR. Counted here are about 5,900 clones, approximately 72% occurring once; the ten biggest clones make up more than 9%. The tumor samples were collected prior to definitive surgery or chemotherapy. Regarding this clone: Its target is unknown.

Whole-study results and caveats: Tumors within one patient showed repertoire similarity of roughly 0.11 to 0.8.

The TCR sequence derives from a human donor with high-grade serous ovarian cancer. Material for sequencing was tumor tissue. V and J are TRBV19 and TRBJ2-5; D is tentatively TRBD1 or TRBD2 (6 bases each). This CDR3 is CASRGGRAPQETQYF. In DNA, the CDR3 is TGTGCCAGTAGAGGGGGGCGGGCACCACAAGAGACCCAGTACTTC.